This T cell receptor beta chain was sequenced in a study of cytotoxic CD8 clonotypes in ibrutinib-treated CLL. Study overall: The patient breakdown showed ten to eleven relapsed/refractory and more than 14 treatment-naive cases, with some 18 IGHV unmutated. Broader study findings: Sustained-remission patients were sampled at one set of times and progressing patients at different ones.

The method was immunoSEQ multiplex PCR; TCRdb's version includes in-frame clones alone and lacks a portion of them. The table has hundreds of thousands of clones, around 70% seen once; the top ten hold 15%. Note on this clone: The antigen remains unidentified.

The input for sequencing was PBMCs, taken after 24 months of ibrutinib treatment. This receptor was taken from a human donor with chronic lymphocytic leukemia.

This CDR3 is CASRDSGGVNTEAFF. CDR3 in DNA: TGTGCCAGCCGGGACTCAGGGGGGGTAAACACTGAAGCTTTCTTT. The chain carries TRBV18 and TRBJ1-1; 7 bases match TRBD1. Per the germline V gene, CDR1 is KGHSH and CDR2 is LQKENI. V gave up 8 bases and J gave up 2 bases; unmatched junction bases: 11. The CDR3 is 15 amino acids.